The T cell receptor (beta chain) described here comes from a study of beta chain features in type 1 diabetes. CDR1 and CDR2 from the germline V gene are SNHLY and FYNNEI. V shed 6 bases and J 4 bases; nucleotides not matched to a gene: 6. This CDR3 is 15 amino acids long. CD45RO/CCR7/CD25/CD127/CD95/CD27 staining was used to isolate CD4+ naive, central memory, regulatory and stem cell-like memory cells by sorting. This clone has more than one count but fewer than ten. Its target is not known. General observations from the study: The study found moderately but significantly shorter TCRB CDR3s in all four CD4+ subsets of Type 1 diabetes patients.

Every isolated RNA sample was fully reverse transcribed, so sequencing captured expressed TCRB transcripts. The method was immunoSEQ multiplex PCR; TCRdb's version includes in-frame clones alone and lacks a portion of them. The data hold roughly 330,000 clones, with about 13% observed a single time. The genes are TRBV2 and TRBJ2-5; 12 positions match TRBD1. The sequencing sample was made of naive CD4+ T cells from blood. This TCR was sampled from a woman aged 18-35 years with type 1 diabetes. The CDR3, as DNA: TGTGCCAGCAGAGACCGGGACAGGGGGCGAGAGACCCAGTACTTC. Its translation is CASRDRDRGRETQYF.